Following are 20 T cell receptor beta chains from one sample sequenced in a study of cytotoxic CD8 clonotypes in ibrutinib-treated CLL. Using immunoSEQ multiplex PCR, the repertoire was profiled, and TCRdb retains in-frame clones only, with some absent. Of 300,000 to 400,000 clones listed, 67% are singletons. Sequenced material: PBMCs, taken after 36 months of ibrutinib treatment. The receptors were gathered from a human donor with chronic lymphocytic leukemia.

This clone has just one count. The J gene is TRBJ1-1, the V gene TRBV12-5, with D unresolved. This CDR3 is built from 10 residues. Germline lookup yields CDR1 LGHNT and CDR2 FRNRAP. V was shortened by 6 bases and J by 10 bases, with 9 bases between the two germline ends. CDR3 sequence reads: CASGAAGAFF. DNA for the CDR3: TGTGCTAGTGGCGCAGCTGGAGCTTTCTTT.

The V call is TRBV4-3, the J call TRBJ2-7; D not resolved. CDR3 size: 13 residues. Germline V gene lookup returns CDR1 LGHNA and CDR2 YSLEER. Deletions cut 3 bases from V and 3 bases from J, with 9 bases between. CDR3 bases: TGCGCCAGCAGCCATGACGGTAGCTACGAGCAGTACTTC. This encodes CASSHDGSYEQYF.

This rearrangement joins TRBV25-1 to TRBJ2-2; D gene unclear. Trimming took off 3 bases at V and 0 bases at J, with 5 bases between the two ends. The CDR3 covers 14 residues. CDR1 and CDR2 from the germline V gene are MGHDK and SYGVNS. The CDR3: CASSDLTNTGELFF. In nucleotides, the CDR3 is TGTGCCAGCAGTGACCTCACGAACACCGGGGAGCTGTTTTTT.

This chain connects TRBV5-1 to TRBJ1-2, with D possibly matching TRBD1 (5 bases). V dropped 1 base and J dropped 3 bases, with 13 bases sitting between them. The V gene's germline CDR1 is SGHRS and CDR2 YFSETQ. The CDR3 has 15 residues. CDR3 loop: CASSLWAGSDYGYTF. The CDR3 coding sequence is TGCGCCAGCAGCTTGTGGGCAGGGAGTGACTATGGCTACACCTTC.

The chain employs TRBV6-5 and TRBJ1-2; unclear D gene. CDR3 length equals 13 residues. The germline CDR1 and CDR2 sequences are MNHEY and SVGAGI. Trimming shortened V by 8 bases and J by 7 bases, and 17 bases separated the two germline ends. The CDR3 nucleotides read TGTGCCAGCCACCGTATGGCAGGCCGTGGCTACACCTTC. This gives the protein CASHRMAGRGYTF.

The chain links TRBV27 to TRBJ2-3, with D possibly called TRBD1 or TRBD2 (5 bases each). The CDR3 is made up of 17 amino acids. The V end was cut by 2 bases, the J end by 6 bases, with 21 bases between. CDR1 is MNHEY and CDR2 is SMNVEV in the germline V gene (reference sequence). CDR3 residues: CASSLRRPGPFSDTQYF. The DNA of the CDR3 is TGTGCCAGCAGTTTACGTCGACCGGGACCCTTTAGTGATACGCAGTATTTT.

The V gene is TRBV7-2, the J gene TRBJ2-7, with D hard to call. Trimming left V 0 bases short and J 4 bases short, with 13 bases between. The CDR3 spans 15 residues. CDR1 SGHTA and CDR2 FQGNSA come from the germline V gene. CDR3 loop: CASSLAPVGKYEQYF. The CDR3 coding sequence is TGTGCCAGCAGCTTAGCCCCGGTAGGAAAATACGAGCAGTACTTC.

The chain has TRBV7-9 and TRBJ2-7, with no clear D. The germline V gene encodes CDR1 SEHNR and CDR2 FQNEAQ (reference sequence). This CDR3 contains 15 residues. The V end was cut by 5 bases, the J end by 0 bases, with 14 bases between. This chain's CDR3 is CASSRLWAPSYEQYF. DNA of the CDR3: TGTGCCAGCAGCCGTCTATGGGCTCCCTCCTACGAGCAGTACTTC.

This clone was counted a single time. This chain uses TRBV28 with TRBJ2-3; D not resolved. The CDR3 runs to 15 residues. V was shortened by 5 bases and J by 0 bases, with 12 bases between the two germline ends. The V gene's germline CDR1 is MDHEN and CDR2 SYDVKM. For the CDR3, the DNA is TGTGCCAGCAGTATGCAAGACCGGAGCACAGATACGCAGTATTTT. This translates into CASSMQDRSTDTQYF.

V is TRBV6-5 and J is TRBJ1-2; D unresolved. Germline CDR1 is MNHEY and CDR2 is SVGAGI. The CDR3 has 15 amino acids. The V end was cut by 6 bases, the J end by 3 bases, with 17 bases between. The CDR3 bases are TGTGCCAGCAGCCGACGGCCGGTTTCGGACTATGGCTACACCTTC. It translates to CASSRRPVSDYGYTF.

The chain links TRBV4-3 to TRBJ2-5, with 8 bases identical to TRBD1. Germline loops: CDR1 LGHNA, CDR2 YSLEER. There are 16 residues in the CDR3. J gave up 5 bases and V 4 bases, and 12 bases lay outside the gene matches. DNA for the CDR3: TGCGCCAGCAGCCGGAGGGACAGGCGTTGGGGGGAGACCCAGTACTTC. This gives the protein CASSRRDRRWGETQYF.

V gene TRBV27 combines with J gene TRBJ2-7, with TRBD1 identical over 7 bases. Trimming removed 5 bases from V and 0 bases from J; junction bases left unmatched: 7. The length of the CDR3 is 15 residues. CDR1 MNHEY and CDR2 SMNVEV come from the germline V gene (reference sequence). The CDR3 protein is CASSPRDRSSYEQYF. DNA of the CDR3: TGTGCCAGCAGTCCTCGGGACAGAAGCTCCTACGAGCAGTACTTC.

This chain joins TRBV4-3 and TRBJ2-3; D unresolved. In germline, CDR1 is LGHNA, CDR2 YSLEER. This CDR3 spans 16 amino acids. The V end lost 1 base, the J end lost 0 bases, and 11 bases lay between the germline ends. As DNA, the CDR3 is TGCGCCAGCAGCCAAGGAATTTTTTCTAGCACAGATACGCAGTATTTT. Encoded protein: CASSQGIFSSTDTQYF.

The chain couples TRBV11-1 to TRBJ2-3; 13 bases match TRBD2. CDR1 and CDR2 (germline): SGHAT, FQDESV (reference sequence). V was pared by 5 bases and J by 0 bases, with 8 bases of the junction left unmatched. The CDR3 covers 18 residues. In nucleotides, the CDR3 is TGTGCCAGCAGCCCCCGGACTAGCGGGGGAGGGAGCACAGATACGCAGTATTTT. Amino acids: CASSPRTSGGGSTDTQYF.

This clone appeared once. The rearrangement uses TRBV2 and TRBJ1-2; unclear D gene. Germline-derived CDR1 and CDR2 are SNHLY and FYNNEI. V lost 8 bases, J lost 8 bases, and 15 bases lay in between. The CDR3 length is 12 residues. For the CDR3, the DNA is TGTGCCAGCGGGGTCGGGTCTGAAGGCTACACCTTC. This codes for CASGVGSEGYTF.

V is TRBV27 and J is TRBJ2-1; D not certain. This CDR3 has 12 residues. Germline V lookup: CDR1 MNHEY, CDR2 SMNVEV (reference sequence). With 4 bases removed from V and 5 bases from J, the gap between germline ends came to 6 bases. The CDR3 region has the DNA TGTGCCAGCAGTTCACAGAACAATGAGCAGTTCTTC. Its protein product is CASSSQNNEQFF.

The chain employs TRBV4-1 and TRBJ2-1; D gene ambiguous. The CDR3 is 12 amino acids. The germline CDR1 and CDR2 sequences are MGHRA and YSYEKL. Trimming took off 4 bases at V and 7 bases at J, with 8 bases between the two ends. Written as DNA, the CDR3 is TGCGCCAGCAGCCCCCGGACGAATGAGCAGTTCTTC. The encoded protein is CASSPRTNEQFF.

In nucleotides, the CDR3 is TGCGCCAGCAGCTTGGTGTCAGATACGCAGTATTTT. Its protein product is CASSLVSDTQYF. This chain uses TRBV5-1 with TRBJ2-3; D is unresolved. Trimming shortened V by 0 bases and J by 4 bases, and 3 bases separated the two germline ends. Germline values: CDR1 SGHRS, CDR2 YFSETQ. This CDR3 has 12 residues.

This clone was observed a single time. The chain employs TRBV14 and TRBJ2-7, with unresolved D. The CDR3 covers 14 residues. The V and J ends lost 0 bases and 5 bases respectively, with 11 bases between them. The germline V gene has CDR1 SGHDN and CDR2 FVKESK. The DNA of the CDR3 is TGTGCCAGCAGCCAAGATCCGGGTTGGGACGAGCAGTACTTC. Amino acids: CASSQDPGWDEQYF.

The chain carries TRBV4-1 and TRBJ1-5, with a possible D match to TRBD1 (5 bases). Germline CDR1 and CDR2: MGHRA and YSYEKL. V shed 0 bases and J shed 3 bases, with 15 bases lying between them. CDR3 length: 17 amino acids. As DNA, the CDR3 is TGCGCCAGCAGCCAAGATGGAGGGGCCCCCTACAATCAGCCCCAGCATTTT. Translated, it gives CASSQDGGAPYNQPQHF.